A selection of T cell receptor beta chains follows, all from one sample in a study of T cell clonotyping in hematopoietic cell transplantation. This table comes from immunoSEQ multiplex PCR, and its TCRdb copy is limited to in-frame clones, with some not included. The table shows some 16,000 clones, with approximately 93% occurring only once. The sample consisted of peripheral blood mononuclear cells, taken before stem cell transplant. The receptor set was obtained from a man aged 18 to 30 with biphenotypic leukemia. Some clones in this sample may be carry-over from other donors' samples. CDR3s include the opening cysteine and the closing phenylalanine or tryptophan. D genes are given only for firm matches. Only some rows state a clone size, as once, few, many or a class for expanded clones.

CDR3 DNA: TGTGCCAGCAGTGGGGGACAGGGTACTGAAGCTTTCTTT
CDR3 protein: CASSGGQGTEAFF
D gene: TRBD1
J gene: TRBJ1-1
clone size: -
CDR3 length: 13
V gene: TRBV2

CDR3 DNA: TGCGCCAGCAGTCAGGAATCTAACTATGGCTACACCTTC
CDR3 protein: CASSQESNYGYTF
D gene: -
J gene: TRBJ1-2
clone size: -
CDR3 length: 13
V gene: TRBV10-1

CDR3 DNA: TGTGCCAGCAGCTTGTTGAAGGGGCTCGGCACAGATACGCAGTATTTT
CDR3 protein: CASSLLKGLGTDTQYF
D gene: -
J gene: TRBJ2-3
clone size: -
CDR3 length: 16
V gene: TRBV5-6

CDR3 DNA: TGTGCCAGCAGCCCGGACAGGGGGGCCTACAATGAGCAGTTCTTC
CDR3 protein: CASSPDRGAYNEQFF
D gene: TRBD1
J gene: TRBJ2-1
clone size: -
CDR3 length: 15
V gene: TRBV5-6

CDR3 DNA: TGCGCCAGCAGCCAAGATCCCCCAGGGGGCGCGAACGAGCAGTTCTTC
CDR3 protein: CASSQDPPGGANEQFF
D gene: TRBD1
J gene: TRBJ2-1
clone size: -
CDR3 length: 16
V gene: TRBV4-3

CDR3 DNA: TGCAGCGTTGGTGGAGGCCGGGCTCGTGAGCAGTTCTTC
CDR3 protein: CSVGGGRAREQFF
D gene: -
J gene: TRBJ2-1
clone size: -
CDR3 length: 13
V gene: TRBV29-1

CDR3 DNA: TGCAGTGCTAGTTCCGATACGCAGTATTTT
CDR3 protein: CSASSDTQYF
D gene: -
J gene: TRBJ2-3
clone size: -
CDR3 length: 10
V gene: TRBV20-1

CDR3 DNA: TGCGCCAGCAGCTTGGAGGACAGGGACTACGAGCAGTACTTC
CDR3 protein: CASSLEDRDYEQYF
D gene: TRBD1
J gene: TRBJ2-7
clone size: -
CDR3 length: 14
V gene: TRBV5-1

CDR3 DNA: TGTGCCAGCAGCTTGGGTTTGGGAGGGGGTGGGACTGAAGCTTTCTTT
CDR3 protein: CASSLGLGGGGTEAFF
D gene: -
J gene: TRBJ1-1
clone size: -
CDR3 length: 16
V gene: TRBV5-6

CDR3 DNA: TGTGCCAGCAGAAAACGAACAGGGAACACTGAAGCTTTCTTT
CDR3 protein: CASRKRTGNTEAFF
D gene: -
J gene: TRBJ1-1
clone size: -
CDR3 length: 14
V gene: TRBV27

CDR3 DNA: TGTGCCTGGGAGCGGGGGGGGATCTACGAGCAGTACTTC
CDR3 protein: CAWERGGIYEQYF
D gene: TRBD2
J gene: TRBJ2-7
clone size: -
CDR3 length: 13
V gene: TRBV30

CDR3 DNA: TGTGCCAGCAGCCCGGGACAGAGCTCCTACGAGCAGTACTTC
CDR3 protein: CASSPGQSSYEQYF
D gene: TRBD1
J gene: TRBJ2-7
clone size: -
CDR3 length: 14
V gene: TRBV11-3

CDR3 DNA: TGTGCCAGCATCCCAGATTCGGACCGGAACACTGAAGCTTTCTTT
CDR3 protein: CASIPDSDRNTEAFF
D gene: -
J gene: TRBJ1-1
clone size: few
CDR3 length: 15
V gene: TRBV25-1

CDR3 DNA: TGTGCCAGCAGCAAACCAGGGGGTCGGGCTGAGCAGTTCTTC
CDR3 protein: CASSKPGGRAEQFF
D gene: TRBD1
J gene: TRBJ2-1
clone size: once
CDR3 length: 14
V gene: TRBV7-3

CDR3 DNA: TGTGCCAGCCAAAGAGTTCGAGACAGCCTACGGACTGAAGCTTTCTTT
CDR3 protein: CASQRVRDSLRTEAFF
D gene: -
J gene: TRBJ1-1
clone size: -
CDR3 length: 16
V gene: TRBV5-6

CDR3 DNA: TGCGCCAGCAGCCAAGATTCCGCAGGCTCTGGAAACACCATATATTTT
CDR3 protein: CASSQDSAGSGNTIYF
D gene: -
J gene: TRBJ1-3
clone size: once
CDR3 length: 16
V gene: TRBV4-3

CDR3 DNA: TGCAGCGTGTCACAGGGATCCCCCTCTGGGGCCAACGTCCTGACTTTC
CDR3 protein: CSVSQGSPSGANVLTF
D gene: -
J gene: TRBJ2-6
clone size: -
CDR3 length: 16
V gene: TRBV29-1

CDR3 DNA: TGTGCCAGCAGTGAAACGGGCAGTATTAACACTGAAGCTTTCTTT
CDR3 protein: CASSETGSINTEAFF
D gene: -
J gene: TRBJ1-1
clone size: -
CDR3 length: 15
V gene: TRBV2

CDR3 DNA: TGTGCCAGCAGCCCGACTAGCGGGGGCTACGAGCAGTACTTC
CDR3 protein: CASSPTSGGYEQYF
D gene: TRBD2
J gene: TRBJ2-7
clone size: -
CDR3 length: 14
V gene: TRBV7-9

CDR3 DNA: TGTGCCAGCAGTCTACTCGGTCCCACTGGTTCACCCCTCCACTTT
CDR3 protein: CASSLLGPTGSPLHF
D gene: -
J gene: TRBJ1-6
clone size: -
CDR3 length: 15
V gene: TRBV6-6

CDR3 DNA: TGCGCCAGCAGTGGCAGGAACACTGAAGCTTTCTTT
CDR3 protein: CASSGRNTEAFF
D gene: -
J gene: TRBJ1-1
clone size: -
CDR3 length: 12
V gene: TRBV4-3

CDR3 DNA: TGCGCCAGCAGCTTGGGACTGAGGGGGAACCAAGAGACCCAGTACTTC
CDR3 protein: CASSLGLRGNQETQYF
D gene: -
J gene: TRBJ2-5
clone size: -
CDR3 length: 16
V gene: TRBV5-1

CDR3 DNA: TGTGCCAGCAGTTATCGGGACAGGTCTGAAGCTTTCTTT
CDR3 protein: CASSYRDRSEAFF
D gene: TRBD1
J gene: TRBJ1-1
clone size: -
CDR3 length: 13
V gene: TRBV6-5

CDR3 DNA: TGTGCCAGCAGCCGGGGCCGGCCGAGGTCACCCCTCCACTTT
CDR3 protein: CASSRGRPRSPLHF
D gene: -
J gene: TRBJ1-6
clone size: few
CDR3 length: 14
V gene: TRBV13

CDR3 DNA: TGTGCCTGGAGTGTACCTTGGGACAAAACCTATGGCTACACCTTC
CDR3 protein: CAWSVPWDKTYGYTF
D gene: -
J gene: TRBJ1-2
clone size: -
CDR3 length: 15
V gene: TRBV30

CDR3 DNA: TGTGCCAGCAGACTAAGCCAGGTCATCAATGAGCAGTTCTTC
CDR3 protein: CASRLSQVINEQFF
D gene: -
J gene: TRBJ2-1
clone size: -
CDR3 length: 14
V gene: TRBV7-2

CDR3 DNA: TGTGCCAGCAGCTCCAGGGAGCAAAACTATGGCTACACCTTC
CDR3 protein: CASSSREQNYGYTF
D gene: -
J gene: TRBJ1-2
clone size: -
CDR3 length: 14
V gene: TRBV7-9

CDR3 DNA: TGTGCCAGCAGTTTTGGAGTCCAGCCCCAGCATTTT
CDR3 protein: CASSFGVQPQHF
D gene: -
J gene: TRBJ1-5
clone size: -
CDR3 length: 12
V gene: TRBV28

CDR3 DNA: TGTGCCAGCAGCTTGGGGGTTTACGAGCAGTACTTC
CDR3 protein: CASSLGVYEQYF
D gene: -
J gene: TRBJ2-7
clone size: -
CDR3 length: 12
V gene: TRBV5-4

CDR3 DNA: TGTGCCTGGAGCGCACAGGGATTCTATGGCTACACCTTC
CDR3 protein: CAWSAQGFYGYTF
D gene: -
J gene: TRBJ1-2
clone size: -
CDR3 length: 13
V gene: TRBV30

CDR3 DNA: TGTGCCAGCAGTTACCAAGGGGAGACTGAAGCTTTCTTT
CDR3 protein: CASSYQGETEAFF
D gene: -
J gene: TRBJ1-1
clone size: -
CDR3 length: 13
V gene: TRBV27

CDR3 DNA: TGTGCCAGCAGCTTGGCCGGCAGTGTGGATCCCCTCCACTTT
CDR3 protein: CASSLAGSVDPLHF
D gene: -
J gene: TRBJ1-6
clone size: once
CDR3 length: 14
V gene: TRBV5-4

CDR3 DNA: TGTGCCAGCAGCTTAGTTCTTGGGGGTGACGAGCAGTACTTC
CDR3 protein: CASSLVLGGDEQYF
D gene: -
J gene: TRBJ2-7
clone size: -
CDR3 length: 14
V gene: TRBV7-9

CDR3 DNA: TGTGCCAGCAGCCCCTCAAGGGCTCAGCCCCAGCATTTT
CDR3 protein: CASSPSRAQPQHF
D gene: -
J gene: TRBJ1-5
clone size: -
CDR3 length: 13
V gene: TRBV5-6

CDR3 DNA: TGCAGTGCCTGGGGTGATGAGCAGTACTTC
CDR3 protein: CSAWGDEQYF
D gene: -
J gene: TRBJ2-7
clone size: -
CDR3 length: 10
V gene: TRBV20-1

CDR3 DNA: TGTGCCAGCAGCCCGGGATTTGGTAACTATGGCTACACCTTC
CDR3 protein: CASSPGFGNYGYTF
D gene: -
J gene: TRBJ1-2
clone size: -
CDR3 length: 14
V gene: TRBV5-6